The rows below give T cell receptor beta chains drawn from one sample of a study of OX40 agonist ivuxolimab in advanced cancers. The data were produced by immunoSEQ multiplex PCR, yet TCRdb's version contains in-frame clones alone and is incomplete. Of about 64,000 clones listed, 80% to 90% are singletons. Sequenced here: CD4+ or CD8+ T cells sorted from blood, sampled in a trial of the OX40 agonist ivuxolimab. These receptors were taken from an adult with an advanced solid tumor such as melanoma, head and neck, liver or kidney cancer. Each CDR3 is given without its conserved first and last residue. A D gene is named only where the DNA matches it firmly.

J	D	V	CDR3
TRBJ2-3	.	TRBV27	ASSETTPRGDTQY
TRBJ2-1	TRBD2	TRBV5-6	ASSLDTSGVYNEQF
TRBJ1-2	.	TRBV29-1	SVWDQWNYGYT
TRBJ1-2	TRBD1	TRBV29-1	SVRDRVYGYT
TRBJ2-1	.	TRBV7-9	ASSIPGTLSYNEQF
TRBJ2-7	.	TRBV29-1	SVLNRAEGPDRGLRYEQY
TRBJ1-3	TRBD1	TRBV29-1	SVRTGYGNTIY
TRBJ1-1	.	TRBV7-6	ASSPGTSMNTEAF
TRBJ2-3	TRBD1	TRBV13	ASSPTGYGTDTQY
TRBJ1-6	.	TRBV2	ASTGSNSYNSPLH
TRBJ2-7	.	TRBV9	ASSVGGAIYEQY
TRBJ2-2	TRBD2	TRBV9	ASSVAAQRETGELF
TRBJ2-7	.	TRBV18	ASSPYAVIREQY
TRBJ2-7	TRBD1	TRBV5-1	ASSRGQGVSHEQY
TRBJ1-1	.	TRBV19	ASKAGGRGNTEAF
TRBJ1-6	.	TRBV5-5	ASSLASLDSPLH
TRBJ2-1	TRBD2	TRBV27	ASSLYPAGGAEQF
TRBJ2-3	.	TRBV28	ASSLSAGSTDTQY
TRBJ2-7	.	TRBV7-3	ASSLRRGYEQY
TRBJ1-1	.	TRBV2	ASGEWQGTEAF
TRBJ2-7	.	TRBV9	ASSVGGPAYEQY
TRBJ2-1	TRBD2	TRBV29-1	SVGLLAGEVDEQF
TRBJ2-5	TRBD2	TRBV2	ASIGGDQETQY
TRBJ2-1	TRBD2	TRBV28	ASSLTGGGFYYNEQF
TRBJ1-6	.	TRBV4-1	ASSLRETGFNSPLH
TRBJ2-1	TRBD2	TRBV29-1	SVEGDYPTQDEQF
TRBJ2-7	.	TRBV11-2	ASRTDNWGYEQY
TRBJ1-1	.	TRBV5-8	ASIPDRSTEAF
TRBJ2-7	TRBD2	TRBV6-1	ASSPGGDHEQY
TRBJ2-7	TRBD2	TRBV27	ASMDSGSGEQY
TRBJ2-3	TRBD2	TRBV9	ASSARAGGRTDTQY
TRBJ2-1	.	TRBV7-6	ASNLSDPGRTNNEQF
TRBJ2-3	.	TRBV10-3	AISAADSSDTQY
TRBJ1-1	.	TRBV7-2	ASSLVSGGTEAF
TRBJ2-7	.	TRBV27	ASSEGQAYEQY
TRBJ1-1	.	TRBV5-4	ASSWEKRNTEAF